This T cell receptor (beta chain) was observed in a study of cytomegalovirus exposure and HLA in healthy donors. General study results and limits: Among TCR beta chains, those listed as cytomegalovirus-associated numbered some 170.

The table lists this clone with a few counts. Its antigen is still unknown. 60 Vbeta and 13 Jbeta primers were used in PCR. The table came from immunoSEQ multiplex PCR; TCRdb's copy has only in-frame clones and leaves some out. This sample has roughly 90,000 clones, with 74% found just once. The CDR3 totals 13 residues. Looked up from germline, CDR1 is MNHEY and CDR2 is SMNVEV (reference sequence). Trimming took 7 bases from V and 1 from J, leaving 9 bases between them. The chain joins TRBV27 to TRBJ2-3, with TRBD2 as a possible D gene (6 bases). What was sequenced was PBMCs. The clonotype was recovered from a man aged 25-40 years in good health and CMV-seropositive. CDR3 DNA sequence: TGTGCCAGCATTGCTAGCGGCACAGATACGCAGTATTTT. Translating gives CASIASGTDTQYF.